This passage covers 30 T cell receptor beta chains from one sample sequenced in a study of T cell responses to AZD1222 COVID-19 vaccine. Some clones are missing from TCRdb's copy, which holds only in-frame ones; the method was immunoSEQ multiplex PCR. The data hold 150,000 to 200,000 clones, with 87% observed a single time. The sequencing here drew on peripheral blood, taken on day 0 of MenACWY control vaccination. Receptors were obtained from an adult in good health.

The chain recombines TRBV12-3 or TRBV12-4 with TRBJ1-1; no reliable D call. The CDR3 length is 13 residues. V shed 5 bases and J shed 1 base, with 8 bases lying between them. Written as DNA, the CDR3 is TGTGCCAGCAGTGATATTTGGAACACTGAAGCTTTCTTT. Translating gives CASSDIWNTEAFF.

The chain links TRBV24-1 to TRBJ2-1; 9 nucleotides align to TRBD2. Germline CDR1 reads KGHDR; CDR2 reads SFDVKD. The V and J ends lost 3 bases and 9 bases, in that order; junction bases with no gene match: 11. This CDR3 region has 16 residues. The DNA for the CDR3 is TGTGCCACCAGTGATATCCAGGCTAGCGGGAATCCTGAGCAGTTCTTC. Its protein product is CATSDIQASGNPEQFF.

V and J are TRBV6-5 and TRBJ2-7, with D perhaps TRBD2 (5 bases). The length of the CDR3 is 14 residues. Trimming pared 6 bases from V and 5 bases from J, leaving 17 bases between. CDR1 MNHEY and CDR2 SVGAGI come from the germline V gene. CDR3 DNA: TGTGCCAGCAGGCGCGGGCTAAGCCTCCACGAGCAGTACTTC. The encoded protein is CASRRGLSLHEQYF.

This chain connects TRBV18 to TRBJ1-5; D is possibly TRBD1 (6 bases). Per germline, CDR1 KGHSH and CDR2 LQKENI. V was cut by 5 bases and J by 2 bases, with 13 bases left in between. CDR3 length: 15 amino acids. CDR3 coding DNA: TGTGCCAGCTCAGCTCCAGGGGACCGCAATCAGCCCCAGCATTTT. It is translated as CASSAPGDRNQPQHF.

To note about this clone: A junction end diverges from the germline sequence, so it may reflect a read error. The chain links TRBV11-2 to TRBJ2-7, with 7 bases matching TRBD2. This CDR3 has 15 residues. The germline CDR1 and CDR2 sequences are SGHAT and FQNNGV. The CDR3 here is CAGSAGLRSSYEQYF. The CDR3 bases are TGTGCCGGCAGCGCGGGACTAAGGAGCTCCTACGAGCAGTACTTC. Filled out from reference TRBV11-2 and TRBJ2-7, the complete variable domain reads EAGVAQSPRYKIIEKRQSVAFWCNPISGHATLYWYQQILGQGPKLLIQFQNNGVVDDSQLPKDRFSAERLKGVDSTLKIQPAKLEDSAVYLCAGSAGLRSSYEQYFGPGTRLTVT.

The chain is built from TRBV13 and TRBJ1-3; a possible D gene is TRBD1 (5 bases). V lost 2 bases and J 0 bases, leaving 11 bases between the germline ends. The CDR3 totals 16 residues. Germline V gives CDR1 PRHDT, CDR2 FYEKMQ (reference sequence). CDR3 in DNA: TGTGCCAGCAGCTTACCAGCGGGACCCTCTGGAAACACCATATATTTT. This gives the protein CASSLPAGPSGNTIYF.

This clone has just a few counts. V usage is TRBV3-1 (or the pseudogene TRBV3-2) and J usage is TRBJ1-2; D not resolved. Between the trimmed V and J ends, which lost 1 base and 4 bases, there was a span of 10 bases. This CDR3 region has 14 residues. Germline CDR1 reads LGHDT; CDR2 reads YNNKEL (reference sequence). In DNA form, the CDR3 reads TGTGCCAGCAGCCAAGTCCCAGGCTTCTATGGCTACACCTTC. Its translation is CASSQVPGFYGYTF.

V and J are TRBV9 and TRBJ2-6, with 7 positions matching TRBD1. There are 20 residues in the CDR3. Germline CDR1 and CDR2: SGDLS and YYNGEE. Unmatched junction bases numbered 15, after V lost 3 bases and J lost 0 bases. The CDR3 here is CASSASDGTALISGANVLTF. For the CDR3, the DNA is TGTGCCAGCAGCGCCAGCGACGGGACAGCCCTTATCTCTGGGGCCAACGTCCTGACTTTC.

This clone appeared a few times. The rearrangement joins TRBV7-2 to TRBJ1-5; D is unresolved. Germline CDR1 and CDR2: SGHTA and FQGNSA. This CDR3 spans 17 amino acids. Trimming left V 1 base short and J 3 bases short, with 16 bases between. CDR3 coding DNA: TGTGCCAGCAGCTTAGAGTGGCAGCAGATCGACAATCAGCCCCAGCATTTT. Translation gives CASSLEWQQIDNQPQHF.

This chain links TRBV14 with TRBJ2-7; the D is unclear. The germline V and J ends were trimmed by 3 bases and 1 base, with 7 bases remaining between them. Germline V gene lookup returns CDR1 SGHDN and CDR2 FVKESK. This CDR3 region has 13 residues. Here the CDR3 reads CASSQGRSYEQYF. The CDR3 DNA sequence: TGTGCCAGCAGCCAGGGCAGATCCTACGAGCAGTACTTC.

The chain is built from TRBV24-1 and TRBJ2-7; TRBD1 aligns across 10 bases. The V gene end was trimmed by 4 bases and the J gene end by 6 bases; junction bases not matched to a gene: 11. Per germline, CDR1 KGHDR and CDR2 SFDVKD. The CDR3 is 16 residues long. The CDR3 coding sequence is TGTGCCACCAGTGACCCAGCGGGACAGGGGAGGGGCGAGCAGTACTTC. Residues: CATSDPAGQGRGEQYF.

This clone appeared once. The gene calls are TRBV7-2 and TRBJ2-7, with 10 positions matching TRBD1. Losses at the gene ends were 5 bases for V and 3 bases for J; bases not matched to a gene: 4. CDR1 SGHTA and CDR2 FQGNSA come from the germline V gene. The CDR3 loop spans 14 amino acids. In DNA form, the CDR3 reads TGTGCCAGCAGCATGGGACAGGGGATCTACGAGCAGTACTTC. As protein: CASSMGQGIYEQYF.

The genes are TRBV28 and TRBJ2-4; TRBD1 is a possible D gene (6 bases). Per germline, CDR1 MDHEN and CDR2 SYDVKM. Trimming removed 3 bases from V and 5 bases from J, with 11 bases in between. The CDR3 is made up of 14 amino acids. The CDR3 coding sequence is TGTGCCAGCAGTTTCAGGGGCTATCAAAACATTCAGTACTTC. As protein: CASSFRGYQNIQYF.

The V and J genes are TRBV5-1 and TRBJ1-5; D unclear. CDR1 SGHRS and CDR2 YFSETQ come from the germline V gene. V lost 1 base and J 2 bases, leaving 16 bases between the germline ends. The CDR3 is 17 amino acids. As DNA, the CDR3 is TGCGCCAGCAGCTTGTGGCCGGCCGGGGAGGGCAATCAGCCCCAGCATTTT. Its translation: CASSLWPAGEGNQPQHF. The full variable domain, in which reference TRBV5-1 and TRBJ1-5 provide the parts outside the CDR3, is KAGVTQTPRYLIKTRGQQVTLSCSPISGHRSVSWYQQTPGQGLQFLFEYFSETQRNKGNFPGRFSGRQFSNSRSEMNVSTLELGDSALYLCASSLWPAGEGNQPQHFGDGTRLSIL.

V gene TRBV2 combines with J gene TRBJ1-1; 10 nucleotides match TRBD1. Germline V gene lookup returns CDR1 SNHLY and CDR2 FYNNEI. V was pared by 6 bases and J by 2 bases, with 6 bases of the junction left unmatched. There are 15 residues in the CDR3. The CDR3, as DNA: TGTGCCAGCAGGACAGGGGGCGGGGGAAACACTGAAGCTTTCTTT. Encoded protein: CASRTGGGGNTEAFF.

The chain recombines TRBV30 with TRBJ2-7; no firm D call. V lost 8 bases and J lost 1, with 9 bases in between. The germline gives CDR1 GTSNPN, CDR2 SVGIG (reference sequence). This CDR3 contains 11 residues. CDR3 sequence reads: CAGTGSYEQYF. The CDR3 nucleotides are TGTGCCGGTACTGGATCCTACGAGCAGTACTTC.

The chain has TRBV5-1 and TRBJ2-7; 10 nucleotides match TRBD2. V dropped 6 bases and J dropped 4; count of bases not matched to a gene: 19. Looked up from germline, CDR1 is SGHRS and CDR2 is YFSETQ. The length of the CDR3 is 18 residues. The CDR3 DNA is TGCGCCAGCACCCCCGCCGGCGGGCTAGCGGGAGAGGGGTACGAGCAGTACTTC. This translates into CASTPAGGLAGEGYEQYF.

This clone was seen a handful of times. The rearrangement uses TRBV29-1 and TRBJ1-3; 8 bases agree with TRBD1. V dropped 4 bases and J dropped 2; count of bases not matched to a gene: 4. CDR1 is SQVTM, CDR2 ANQGSEA, per germline. CDR3 size: 14 residues. The CDR3 DNA reads as TGCAGCGTTGCCCTGGGACAGGCTGGAAACACCATATATTTT. Translating gives CSVALGQAGNTIYF.

The chain employs TRBV29-1 and TRBJ2-2; possibly TRBD2 for D (6 bases). V lost 7 bases and J lost 4, with 16 bases in between. The CDR3 is 14 amino acids. The germline CDR1 and CDR2 sequences are SQVTM and ANQGSEA. This CDR3 is CSADLAAATGELFF. The CDR3 DNA reads TGCAGCGCCGACTTAGCGGCGGCCACCGGGGAGCTGTTTTTT.

The rearrangement links TRBV6-1 to TRBJ1-2, with D hard to call. Germline CDR1 MNHNS, CDR2 SASEGT. V was shortened by 1 base and J by 2 bases, with 8 bases between the two germline ends. The CDR3 covers 14 residues. The CDR3 loop reads CASSEGLGNYGYTF. In nucleotides, the CDR3 is TGTGCCAGCAGTGAAGGTTTAGGGAACTATGGCTACACCTTC.

The genes are TRBV5-4 and TRBJ1-2; TRBD1 matches at 8 bases. The V gene end was trimmed by 0 bases and the J gene end by 6 bases; junction bases not matched to a gene: 10. Germline lookup yields CDR1 SGHNT and CDR2 YYREEE (reference sequence). The CDR3 covers 16 residues. CDR3 sequence reads: CASSLGTGISFNGYTF. CDR3 nucleotides: TGTGCCAGCAGCTTGGGGACAGGGATTTCTTTTAATGGCTACACCTTC.

The rearrangement joins TRBV13 to TRBJ1-1; TRBD1 aligns across 7 bases. This CDR3 is 14 amino acids long. V was pared by 0 bases and J by 4 bases, with 2 bases of the junction left unmatched. Germline V gives CDR1 PRHDT, CDR2 FYEKMQ (reference sequence). This chain's CDR3 is CASSLGQGGTEAFF. Written as DNA, the CDR3 is TGTGCCAGCAGCTTAGGCCAGGGGGGCACTGAAGCTTTCTTT.

The J gene is TRBJ2-7, the V gene TRBV27, with D perhaps matching TRBD1 (5 bases). Per the germline V gene, CDR1 is MNHEY and CDR2 is SMNVEV (reference sequence). Deletions cut 4 bases from V and 4 bases from J, with 8 bases between. The CDR3 spans 12 residues. The CDR3 nucleotides are TGTGCCAGCAGTTCGCAGGGATACGAGCAGTACTTC. This encodes CASSSQGYEQYF.

The CDR3 protein is CAWSVLRVGGYTF. CDR3 bases: TGTGCCTGGAGTGTACTTCGAGTTGGTGGCTACACCTTC. V usage is TRBV30 and J usage is TRBJ1-2; D ambiguous. Germline lookup yields CDR1 GTSNPN and CDR2 SVGIG (reference sequence). Trimming pared 0 bases from V and 7 bases from J, leaving 12 bases between. The CDR3 has 13 residues.

This sequence joins TRBV19 and TRBJ1-1; tentatively, D is TRBD1 (6 bases). The CDR3 is 13 residues long. V was shortened by 5 bases and J by 4 bases, with 11 bases between the two germline ends. CDR1 and CDR2 (germline): LNHDA, SQIVND (reference sequence). The CDR3 is CASSPQTGTEAFF. DNA of the CDR3: TGTGCCAGTAGTCCTCAGACAGGCACTGAAGCTTTCTTT.

V usage is TRBV10-3 and J usage is TRBJ1-5; D call uncertain. Germline CDR1 and CDR2: ENHRY and SYGVKD. CDR3 length: 16 amino acids. V lost 0 bases and J lost 2, with 11 bases in between. CDR3 in DNA: TGTGCCATCAGTGAGTCGTTCGGCACAGGCAATCAGCCCCAGCATTTT. Its translation: CAISESFGTGNQPQHF.

The count of this clone is one. The chain couples TRBV15 to TRBJ1-3, with TRBD1 matching 7 bases. CDR1 and CDR2 from the germline V gene are LNHNV and YYDKDF (reference sequence). V trimming: 1 base; J trimming: 4 bases; junction bases outside the gene matches: 13. This CDR3 comprises 18 residues. The CDR3 loop is CATSRGYDRAFGGNTIYF. The DNA of the CDR3 is TGTGCCACCAGCAGAGGCTACGACAGGGCTTTCGGAGGAAACACCATATATTTT.

This clone has only a few counts. J is TRBJ1-2 and V is TRBV28; tentatively, D is TRBD1 (5 bases). In germline, CDR1 is MDHEN, CDR2 SYDVKM. V lost 2 bases and J lost 5, with 12 bases in between. The CDR3 consists of 14 residues. CDR3 in amino acids: CASSLVGRRYGYTF. The CDR3 region has the DNA TGTGCCAGCAGTTTAGTGGGGCGAAGATATGGCTACACCTTC.

This sequence joins TRBV5-4 and TRBJ1-2; 8 bases line up with TRBD1. V shed 3 bases, J shed 3 bases, and the junction held 4 bases outside the gene matches. Germline V gene data show CDR1 as SGHNT and CDR2 as YYREEE (reference sequence). The CDR3 is 14 residues long. CDR3 nucleotides: TGTGCCAGCAGCTCAGGGGGCCGGGACTATGGCTACACCTTC. Amino acid sequence: CASSSGGRDYGYTF.

The chain uses TRBV6-1 and TRBJ2-7; 8 nucleotides match TRBD2. Germline assignment: CDR1 MNHNS and CDR2 SASEGT. The CDR3 extends over 15 amino acids. Losses at the gene ends were 3 bases for V and 2 bases for J; bases not matched to a gene: 6. DNA of the CDR3: TGTGCCAGCAGTGAGGGACTAGAGGGCCCCTACGAGCAGTACTTC. This codes for CASSEGLEGPYEQYF.